This TCR beta chain was identified in a study of blood T cell repertoires in COVID-19. As handled by the study authors: Reference gene primer amplification gave nucleated cell count estimates. Data came from immunoSEQ multiplex PCR; TCRdb stores just in-frame clones and leaves some out. The V and J calls and clone size are taken from that table; D and trimming were inferred from the DNA. The sample contains about 200,000 clones, about 82% of which appear only once. Germline CDR1 is SGHTA and CDR2 is FQGNSA. Trimming removed 2 bases from V and 0 bases from J, with 14 bases in between. There are 18 residues in the CDR3.

The specimen sequenced was peripheral blood. This clonotype was obtained from a woman between 65 and 79 years old with COVID-19, enrolled during active disease. The genes are TRBV7-2 and TRBJ2-6; D might be TRBD2 (6 bases). DNA for the CDR3: TGTGCCAGCAGCTTAAGGGGAGGCCGGAGCTCTGGGGCCAACGTCCTGACTTTC. This translates into CASSLRGGRSSGANVLTF.